The next 27 T cell receptor beta chains were all read from a single sample in a study of blood T cell repertoires in COVID-19. The method was immunoSEQ multiplex PCR; TCRdb's version includes in-frame clones alone and lacks a portion of them. The sample contains more than 70,000 clones, approximately 78% of which appear only once. The sample consisted of peripheral blood. The receptors here all came from a woman in her 70s with acute or convalescent COVID-19.

This chain links TRBV7-2 with TRBJ1-1, with a possible D match to TRBD1 (5 bases). Germline assignment: CDR1 SGHTA and CDR2 FQGNSA. The CDR3 is 14 amino acids. V was cut by 1 base and J by 1 base, with 7 bases left in between. The CDR3 region has the DNA TGTGCCAGCAGCTTAGTCACAGGGAACACTGAAGCTTTCTTT. Its translation: CASSLVTGNTEAFF. The full variable domain, its missing parts supplied by reference TRBV7-2 and TRBJ1-1, is GAGVSQSPSNKVTEKGKDVELRCDPISGHTALYWYRQSLGQGLEFLIYFQGNSAPDKSGLPSDRFSAERTGGSVSTLTIQRTQQEDSAVYLCASSLVTGNTEAFFGQGTRLTVV.

This clone came up a few times. The chain carries TRBV2 and TRBJ1-2; TRBD1 matches at 10 bases. CDR1 is SNHLY and CDR2 is FYNNEI in the germline V gene. The CDR3 has 16 residues. V gave up 9 bases and J gave up 4 bases; unmatched junction bases: 14. The CDR3 DNA reads as TGTGCCAGGACCCGGGACAGGGGAACTTCGAGCTATGGCTACACCTTC. This translates into CARTRDRGTSSYGYTF. Complete variable domain (other parts from reference TRBV2 and TRBJ1-2): EPEVTQTPSHQVTQMGQEVILRCVPISNHLYFYWYRQILGQKVEFLVSFYNNEISEKSEIFDDQFSVERPDGSNFTLKIRSTKLEDSAMYFCARTRDRGTSSYGYTFGSGTRLTVV.

The V call is TRBV2, the J call TRBJ1-4; possible D gene TRBD1, 6 bases. There are 15 residues in the CDR3. CDR1 and CDR2 (germline): SNHLY, FYNNEI. Trimming left V 3 bases short and J 7 bases short, with 15 bases between. This chain's CDR3 is CASSDAGGWREKLFF. Here the CDR3 DNA reads TGTGCCAGCAGTGATGCGGGGGGCTGGCGTGAAAAACTGTTTTTT.

The chain carries TRBV24-1 and TRBJ2-3; 9 bases agree with TRBD1. Germline V lookup: CDR1 KGHDR, CDR2 SFDVKD. The CDR3 is made up of 16 amino acids. The trim removed 4 bases at V and 7 bases at J, leaving 11 bases unmatched. The CDR3 coding sequence is TGTGCCACCAGTGACTCCGGGACAGGGAACGGATATACGCAGTATTTT. Protein sequence: CATSDSGTGNGYTQYF.

The V gene is TRBV11-2, the J gene TRBJ2-7; 10 positions agree with TRBD2. CDR3 length equals 17 residues. Germline CDR1 is SGHAT and CDR2 is FQNNGV. With V trimmed by 5 bases and J by 6 bases, 16 bases remained unmatched. The CDR3 DNA sequence: TGTGCCAGCAGCGTAAGAACTAGCGGGGATCTGTCGCGCGAGCAGTACTTC. The encoded protein is CASSVRTSGDLSREQYF.

This clone was seen only once. J is TRBJ1-5 and V is TRBV2; no clear D. Germline V gene lookup returns CDR1 SNHLY and CDR2 FYNNEI. The CDR3 extends over 14 amino acids. V was clipped by 8 bases and J by 2 bases, with 13 bases between them. In DNA, the CDR3 is TGTGCCAGCCAAAGGGAGGGTGGCAATCAGCCCCAGCATTTT. Amino acid sequence: CASQREGGNQPQHF.

The chain employs TRBV27 and TRBJ2-1; the D gene is possibly TRBD2 (5 bases). V lost 10 bases and J 8 bases, leaving 15 bases between the germline ends. This CDR3 is 12 amino acids long. Germline-derived CDR1 and CDR2 are MNHEY and SMNVEV (reference sequence). As DNA, the CDR3 is TGTGCCACTAGGTATCCGCGGGATGAGCAGTTCTTC. The encoded protein is CATRYPRDEQFF.

The chain has TRBV3-1 (or the pseudogene TRBV3-2) and TRBJ2-7, with 12 bases identical to TRBD2. Losses at the gene ends were 6 bases for V and 6 bases for J; bases not matched to a gene: 9. The CDR3 extends over 15 amino acids. The germline gives CDR1 LGHDT, CDR2 YNNKEL (reference sequence). For the CDR3, the DNA is TGTGCCAGCAGTCAGACTAGCGGGAGTATAGGCGAGCAGTACTTC. Translated, it gives CASSQTSGSIGEQYF.

This clone showed up just once. This CDR3 reads CASSRTGTDTQYF. CDR3 in DNA: TGTGCCAGTAGTCGGACAGGGACAGATACGCAGTATTTT. The chain has TRBV19 and TRBJ2-3, with 8 bases matching TRBD1. The CDR3 extends over 13 amino acids. Germline values: CDR1 LNHDA, CDR2 SQIVND (reference sequence). The V segment lost 5 bases and the J segment 3 bases; nucleotides outside the gene matches: 1. Full variable domain (outside the CDR3, taken from reference TRBV19 and TRBJ2-3): DGGITQSPKYLFRKEGQNVTLSCEQNLNHDAMYWYRQDPGQGLRLIYYSQIVNDFQKGDIAEGYSVSREKKESFPLTVTSAQKNPTAFYLCASSRTGTDTQYFGPGTRLTVL.

The chain couples TRBV5-1 to TRBJ2-1; D may be TRBD1 (6 bases). This CDR3 comprises 14 residues. Trimming left V 4 bases short and J 8 bases short, with 16 bases between. Looked up from germline, CDR1 is SGHRS and CDR2 is YFSETQ. CDR3 loop: CASSLPTGYDEQFF. For the CDR3, the DNA is TGCGCCAGCAGCCTACCAACAGGGTATGATGAGCAGTTCTTC.

A single count supports this clone. The V and J genes are TRBV7-2 and TRBJ2-7; the match to TRBD2 covers 14 bases. After removal of 0 bases from V and 4 bases from J, the junction contained 5 bases not matched to a gene. The CDR3 is 17 amino acids. CDR1 is SGHTA, CDR2 FQGNSA, per germline. CDR3 loop: CASSLAGTSGSKYEQYF. The CDR3 bases are TGTGCCAGCAGCTTAGCCGGGACTAGCGGGAGTAAGTACGAGCAGTACTTC.

The genes are TRBV4-2 and TRBJ2-2; 7 bases fit TRBD2. After removal of 3 bases from V and 5 bases from J, the junction contained 9 bases not matched to a gene. The germline gives CDR1 LGHNA, CDR2 YNFKEQ. The CDR3 covers 16 residues. The CDR3 DNA follows: TGTGCCAGCAGCCACCCCACCGGGCGGGAGACCGGGGAGCTGTTTTTT. It codes for CASSHPTGRETGELFF.

This clone was detected a few times. The chain carries TRBV5-6 and TRBJ2-2, with D hard to call. The V end lost 1 base, the J end lost 5 bases, and 6 bases lay between the germline ends. The CDR3 sequence is 13 residues long. Germline CDR1 and CDR2: SGHDT and YYEEEE. Written as DNA, the CDR3 is TGTGCCAGCAGCTTGAGCAGGACCGGGGAGCTGTTTTTT. This sequence encodes CASSLSRTGELFF.

This clone turned up a few times. The V gene is TRBV2, the J gene TRBJ1-5; TRBD1 might be the D (6 bases). The CDR3 covers 14 residues. V was pared by 2 bases and J by 1 base, with 6 bases between. The germline V gene has CDR1 SNHLY and CDR2 FYNNEI. CDR3 loop: CASSEQGSNQPQHF. The CDR3 coding sequence is TGTGCCAGCAGTGAACAGGGGAGCAATCAGCCCCAGCATTTT.

The genes are TRBV19 and TRBJ2-6; 14 positions match TRBD2. The germline V gene has CDR1 LNHDA and CDR2 SQIVND (reference sequence). The CDR3 sequence is 19 residues long. J was trimmed by 3 bases and V by 9 bases; bases with no gene match: 13. In DNA, the CDR3 is TGTGCCAGCAATGTACAGGGACTAGCGGGAGTAGGTGGGGCCAACGTCCTGACTTTC. This gives the protein CASNVQGLAGVGGANVLTF.

The V and J genes are TRBV6-5 and TRBJ1-1; D gene unclear. Trimming pared 5 bases from V and 0 bases from J, leaving 7 bases between. The CDR3 loop spans 13 amino acids. Germline V gene data show CDR1 as MNHEY and CDR2 as SVGAGI. CDR3 sequence reads: CASSNTVNTEAFF. The CDR3 DNA reads as TGTGCCAGCAGTAACACAGTGAACACTGAAGCTTTCTTT.

The chain carries TRBV9 and TRBJ2-1, with 10 bases lining up with TRBD2. Germline V lookup: CDR1 SGDLS, CDR2 YYNGEE. The J segment lost 7 bases and the V segment lost 1 base, leaving 8 bases of the junction unmatched. The CDR3 sequence is 16 residues long. CDR3 nucleotides: TGTGCCAGCAGCGTAAATAGCGGACTAGCGGCGAATGAGCAGTTCTTC. It specifies CASSVNSGLAANEQFF.

J is TRBJ2-6 and V is TRBV6-5; perhaps TRBD1 as D (5 bases). The CDR3 length is 15 residues. Germline assignment: CDR1 MNHEY and CDR2 SVGAGI. V was trimmed by 1 base and J by 1 base, leaving 5 bases between them. The CDR3 spells CASSYYRSGANVLTF. The DNA of the CDR3 is TGTGCCAGCAGTTACTACAGGTCTGGGGCCAACGTCCTGACTTTC.

This rearrangement joins TRBV15 to TRBJ2-1; 8 bases line up with TRBD2. CDR3 size: 15 residues. CDR1 is LNHNV, CDR2 YYDKDF, per germline (reference sequence). V lost 7 bases to trimming and J lost 4 bases; unmatched junction nucleotides: 9. The CDR3 spells CATTERLASYNEQFF. The CDR3 coding sequence is TGTGCCACCACCGAAAGACTAGCGAGTTACAATGAGCAGTTCTTC. Complete variable domain (other parts from reference TRBV15 and TRBJ2-1): DAMVIQNPRYQVTQFGKPVTLSCSQTLNHNVMYWYQQKSSQAPKLLFHYYDKDFNNEADTPDNFQSRRPNTSFCFLDIRSPGLGDTAMYLCATTERLASYNEQFFGPGTRLTVL.

A word on this clone: Sequence at one end of the junction differs from germline and may be a read error. The chain joins TRBV18 to TRBJ2-1; possible D gene TRBD1, 5 bases. CDR1 and CDR2 from the germline V gene are KGHSH and LQKENI. There are 14 residues in the CDR3. CDR3: CASSPPNLAGALLF. The CDR3 nucleotides are TGTGCCAGCTCACCACCGAATTTGGCTGGGGCATTACTCTTC.

The sample holds one count of this clone. The V call is TRBV7-8, the J call TRBJ1-5; D perhaps matches TRBD1 (6 bases). CDR3 length equals 15 residues. CDR1 and CDR2 (germline): SGHVS, FQNEAQ. Trimming took 2 bases from V and 7 from J, leaving 15 bases between them. Written as DNA, the CDR3 is TGTGCCAGCAGCTTAAGGGGGGGGAGGGGACAGCCCCAGCATTTT. Translating gives CASSLRGGRGQPQHF.

The genes are TRBV7-2 and TRBJ2-7; 14 bases fit TRBD2. The germline V gene encodes CDR1 SGHTA and CDR2 FQGNSA. This CDR3 has 17 residues. V lost 5 bases and J lost 7; bases outside the gene matches: 13. The CDR3 DNA follows: TGTGCCAGCAGCCCGGCTGGGACTAGCGGGAGTTTCGGGGAGCAGTACTTC. Amino acid sequence: CASSPAGTSGSFGEQYF.

The chain carries TRBV3-1 (or the pseudogene TRBV3-2) and TRBJ1-3; possible D gene TRBD1, 6 bases. Per germline, CDR1 LGHDT and CDR2 YNNKEL (reference sequence). The CDR3 is 17 amino acids. The V end was cut by 1 base, the J end by 1 base, with 14 bases between. The CDR3 DNA reads as TGTGCCAGCAGCCAAGTTCTCAGGGGAAAATCTGGAAACACCATATATTTT. It codes for CASSQVLRGKSGNTIYF.

This clone was picked up a small number of times. The chain joins TRBV29-1 to TRBJ2-3; 10 nucleotides match TRBD2. The CDR3 is 12 residues long. V lost 6 bases to trimming and J lost 3 bases; unmatched junction nucleotides: 0. Germline V gene lookup returns CDR1 SQVTM and CDR2 ANQGSEA. The CDR3 sequence: CSVTSGTDTQYF. The CDR3, as DNA: TGCAGCGTGACTAGCGGGACAGATACGCAGTATTTT.

The V call is TRBV19, the J call TRBJ1-6; TRBD1 agrees at 12 bases. Germline V gene sequence: CDR1 LNHDA, CDR2 SQIVND (reference sequence). V lost 6 bases, J lost 10 bases, and 16 bases stayed unmatched. The CDR3 has 18 amino acids. CDR3 nucleotide sequence: TGTGCCAGTAGCCCGGGACAGGGGGCGTTTCGGGAGTTCTCACCCCTCCACTTT. Its protein is CASSPGQGAFREFSPLHF.

The V call is TRBV18, the J call TRBJ1-2; 10 bases agree with TRBD1. CDR1 and CDR2 from the germline V gene are KGHSH and LQKENI. The CDR3 runs 16 residues. The V and J ends lost 3 bases and 0 bases, in that order; junction bases with no gene match: 4. The CDR3 DNA reads TGTGCCAGCTCACCGGGACAGGGGAGGGCTAACTATGGCTACACCTTC. This sequence encodes CASSPGQGRANYGYTF.

V usage is TRBV10-2 and J usage is TRBJ1-2; no clear D. The length of the CDR3 is 15 residues. V lost 2 bases and J lost 1, with 11 bases in between. The germline CDR1 and CDR2 sequences are WSHSY and SAAADI. In DNA, the CDR3 is TGCGCCAGCAGTGAGCAATCTATCTATAACTATGGCTACACCTTC. It specifies CASSEQSIYNYGYTF.